This T cell receptor beta chain is from a study of T cell responses to AZD1222 COVID-19 vaccine. Produced via immunoSEQ multiplex PCR; TCRdb's table is partial and in-frame only. Its table lists about 140,000 clones. With regard to this clone: Its antigen is not identified.

The ends were cut back, 5 bases at V and 1 base at J, with 10 bases in the middle. The CDR3 is made up of 14 amino acids. CDR1 is MNHEY and CDR2 is SVGAGI in the germline V gene. Overall study findings and caveats: Spike-specific TCR repertoires showed rising breadth and depth after two AZD1222 doses. Among the donors, most were white British and more were female, and clonal diversity was possibly underestimated. Spike was spanned by vaccine-associated CD4 TCRs, which were dominant at 160-218 and 743-854.

What was sequenced was peripheral blood. This rearrangement joins TRBV6-5 to TRBJ2-3; D gene unclear. This TCR derives from an adult in good health. CDR3 nucleotides: TGTGCCAGCAGTCTAGGCCCACGCACAGATACGCAGTATTTT. This gives the protein CASSLGPRTDTQYF.